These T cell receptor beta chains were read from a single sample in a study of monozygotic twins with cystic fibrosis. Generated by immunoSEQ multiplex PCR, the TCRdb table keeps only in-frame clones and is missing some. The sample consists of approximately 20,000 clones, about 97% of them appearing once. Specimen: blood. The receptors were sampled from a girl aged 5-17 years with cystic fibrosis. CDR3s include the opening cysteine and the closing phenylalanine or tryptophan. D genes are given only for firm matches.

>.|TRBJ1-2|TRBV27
TGTGCCAGCAGTTTGGGGTTAGACCGCTATGGCTACACCTTC
CASSLGLDRYGYTF
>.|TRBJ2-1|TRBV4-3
TGCGCCAGCAGCCAAGATCCAGGGGACAATGAGCAGTTCTTC
CASSQDPGDNEQFF
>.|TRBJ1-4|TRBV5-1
TGCGCCAGCAGCCCCGACAGGTTTGGGGAAAAACTGTTTTTT
CASSPDRFGEKLFF
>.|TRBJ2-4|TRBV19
TGTGCCAGTAGCGGGAGCTACATTCAGTACTTC
CASSGSYIQYF
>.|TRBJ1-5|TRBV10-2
TGCGCCAGCAGTCCCCCTGGTCAGCCCCAGCATTTT
CASSPPGQPQHF
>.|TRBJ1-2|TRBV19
TGTGCCAGTAGTATAGTGCGGGGGAACTATGGCTACACCTTC
CASSIVRGNYGYTF
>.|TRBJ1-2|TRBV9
TGTGCCAGCAGCGCGCCGACAGGTTCTAACTATGGCTACACCTTC
CASSAPTGSNYGYTF
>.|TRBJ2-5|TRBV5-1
TGCGCCAGCAGCTCACAGGGCGAAGCGACCCAGTACTTC
CASSSQGEATQYF
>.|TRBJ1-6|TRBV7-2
TGTGCCAGCAGCTTACGGGGGGTCTATTCACCCCTCCACTTT
CASSLRGVYSPLHF
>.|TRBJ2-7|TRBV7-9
TGTGCCAGCAGCGGACCCTACGAGCAGTACTTC
CASSGPYEQYF
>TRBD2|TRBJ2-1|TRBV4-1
TGCGCCAGCAGCAGGGGAGGAATAGCGGGACTCTCCTACAATGAGCAGTTCTTC
CASSRGGIAGLSYNEQFF
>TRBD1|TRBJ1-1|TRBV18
TGTGCCAGCTCATCCTCCGGGACAGGGGGACGAAACACTGAAGCTTTCTTT
CASSSSGTGGRNTEAFF
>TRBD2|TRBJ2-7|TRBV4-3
TGCGCCAGCAGCCAAGATCTAGCGGGAGGTAACGGGCAGTACTTC
CASSQDLAGGNGQYF
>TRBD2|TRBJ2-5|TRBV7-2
TGTGCCAGCAGCTTAGGACTAAGCGGGAGCGGTGAGACCCAGTACTTC
CASSLGLSGSGETQYF